The clone carrying this T cell receptor (beta chain) was counted a single time. Profiled with immunoSEQ multiplex PCR; TCRdb holds only in-frame clones, not every one. This repertoire shows around 26,000 clones, around 86% found once; its top ten account for about 13%. Per the germline V gene, CDR1 is SGHKS and CDR2 is YYEKEE (reference sequence). V shed 5 bases, J shed 5 bases, and the junction held 8 bases outside the gene matches. The CDR3 totals 14 residues. This specimen belongs to a study of T cell changes during pregnancy in multiple sclerosis. The sequence came from a female donor in good health, enrolled as a control in a pregnancy study. The specimen was CD8+ T cells from peripheral blood mononuclear cells, collected in the first trimester of pregnancy. The chain joins TRBV5-5 to TRBJ1-1; 8 bases match TRBD1. The CDR3 DNA reads TGTGCCAGCAGGCCAGGGGGCTCTAATACTGAAGCTTTCTTT. Translated, it gives CASRPGGSNTEAFF.